Listed below are T cell receptor beta chains from one sample, sequenced in a study of beta chain features in type 1 diabetes. Repertoires were generated with immunoSEQ multiplex PCR, while TCRdb's copy carries only in-frame clones and drops some. The table records hundreds of thousands of clones, over 10% of them present only once. Material: naive CD4+ T cells from blood. These receptors all come from a man between 18 and 29 years old in good health. Each CDR3 is given with its conserved first and last residue. The D gene is left open where the match is weak. Some rows mark clone size as missing; the rest say once, few, many or name a class of expanded clone.

NA	TRBV30	TRBJ1-2	NA	TGTGCCTGGAGCTTCAGAGATAGGGGGACGAACGGCTACACCTTC	CAWSFRDRGTNGYTF
NA	TRBV28	TRBJ2-7	many	TGTGCCAGCAACGACAGATTCTCCTACGAGCAGTACTTC	CASNDRFSYEQYF
NA	TRBV15	TRBJ1-4	NA	TGTGCCACCAGCAGAGATTATGGAGAGGCGGAAAAACTGTTTTTT	CATSRDYGEAEKLFF
TRBD2	TRBV5-6	TRBJ2-5	few	TGTGCCAGCAGCTTGGCTCTAGCGGGGGAAGAGACCCAGTACTTC	CASSLALAGEETQYF
NA	TRBV30	TRBJ1-1	few	TGTGCCTGGAGTCCTAGAGAGGGTGAAGCTTTCTTT	CAWSPREGEAFF
TRBD1	TRBV30	TRBJ1-4	NA	TGTGCCTGGAGCAGGGGGAATGAAAAACTGTTTTTT	CAWSRGNEKLFF
NA	TRBV4-1	TRBJ2-5	NA	TGCGCCAGCAGCCACCTCAGAGGGCCGAAAGACGGTTGGACCCAGTACTTC	CASSHLRGPKDGWTQYF
TRBD2	TRBV7-2	TRBJ2-7	once	TGTGCCAGCGGCTTAGGAGTGGGGGGGAACACCTACGAGCAGTACTTC	CASGLGVGGNTYEQYF
NA	TRBV11-2	TRBJ2-5	NA	TGTGCCAGCACCGTTAGCGGCAACCAAGAGACCCAGTACTTC	CASTVSGNQETQYF
NA	TRBV27	TRBJ1-5	NA	TGTGCCAGCAGTACAGCCAGGGGAGGCAATCAGCCCCAGCATTTT	CASSTARGGNQPQHF
NA	TRBV30	TRBJ2-3	NA	TGTGCCTGGACTTTCGGTGGTACAGATACGCAGTATTTT	CAWTFGGTDTQYF
NA	TRBV27	TRBJ2-1	NA	TGTGCCAGCAGTTATACTAGCCCACTACTCAATGAGCAGTTCTTC	CASSYTSPLLNEQFF
NA	TRBV4-1	TRBJ2-7	NA	TGCGCCAGCAGCGCGCGAGGGGAGCAGTACTTC	CASSARGEQYF
TRBD1	TRBV5-4	TRBJ2-7	few	TGTGCCAGCAGCTCAATTTACAGGGGGATGGCCTACGAGCAGTACTTC	CASSSIYRGMAYEQYF
NA	TRBV21-1	TRBJ2-1	few	TGTGCCAGCAGCAAAAAGGAGGCACTAGCGGGGGTTTACAATGAGCAGTTCTTC	CASSKKEALAGVYNEQFF
NA	TRBV5-1	TRBJ1-1	once	TGCGCCAGCAGCTTGGGGGGCAGGAGGAACACTGAAGCTTTCTTT	CASSLGGRRNTEAFF
NA	TRBV7-9	TRBJ2-7	many	TGTGCCAGCAGCTCCTCTCTCGGGCAGTACTTC	CASSSSLGQYF
TRBD1	TRBV29-1	TRBJ1-2	few	TGCAGCGCCCGGACAGGGGGCGTTTTAAGTGCTGGCTACACCTTC	CSARTGGVLSAGYTF
NA	TRBV9	TRBJ2-3	few	TGTGCCAGCAGCGTAACAGTTGGGCAGGCAGCAGGAATGACAGATACGCAGTATTTT	CASSVTVGQAAGMTDTQYF
TRBD2	TRBV7-2	TRBJ2-4	NA	TGTGCCAGCAGCTACCCGACTAGCGGGAGCAACATTCAGTACTTC	CASSYPTSGSNIQYF
TRBD2	TRBV11-3	TRBJ2-1	few	TGTGCCAGCAGCCCGGGACTAGCTGTGGATGAGCAGTTCTTC	CASSPGLAVDEQFF
NA	TRBV4-3	TRBJ1-1	NA	TGCGCCAGCAGCCCCCCAGGGATGAACACTGAAGCTTTCTTT	CASSPPGMNTEAFF
TRBD1	TRBV7-2	TRBJ1-2	NA	TGTGCCAGCAGCTTAAGGACAGGGAATGGCTACACCTTC	CASSLRTGNGYTF
NA	TRBV7-2	TRBJ1-2	NA	TGTGCCAGCAGCCAGGACAGAGACTATGGCTACACCTTC	CASSQDRDYGYTF
TRBD2	TRBV14	TRBJ2-1	NA	TGTGCCAGCAGGCACACTAGCGTGTATGAGCAGTTCTTC	CASRHTSVYEQFF
NA	TRBV18	TRBJ1-1	NA	TGTGCCAGCTCACCTCCCGTAGCCAACCGAGGCGCTGAAGCTTTCTTT	CASSPPVANRGAEAFF
NA	TRBV18	TRBJ1-1	NA	TGTGCCAGCTCATACTCAACAGACACTGAAGCTTTCTTT	CASSYSTDTEAFF
TRBD1	TRBV2	TRBJ1-5	NA	TGTGCCAGCAGTGAAGGGACAGGCGGGCCCCAGCATTTT	CASSEGTGGPQHF
NA	TRBV30	TRBJ2-7	many	TGTGCCTACAGACGAACCTACGAGCAGTACTTC	CAYRRTYEQYF
NA	TRBV29-1	TRBJ1-1	few	TGCAGCGTTGAAGGAACAGGGTATGACACTGAAGCTTTCTTT	CSVEGTGYDTEAFF
NA	TRBV5-4	TRBJ2-2	NA	TGTGCCAGCAGCTTGTTACAGGGACGGGGGGAGCTGTTTTTT	CASSLLQGRGELFF
NA	TRBV5-4	TRBJ2-1	NA	TGTGCCAGCAGCTTGGTACAGAATGAGCAGTTCTTC	CASSLVQNEQFF
TRBD1	TRBV5-1	TRBJ2-7	few	TGCGCCAGCAGCTCACGGACAGGGGAGGCCTACGAGCAGTACTTC	CASSSRTGEAYEQYF
NA	TRBV7-6	TRBJ2-3	NA	TGTGCCAGCAGCTTAGCGTACCGCGGTGGCACAGATACGCAGTATTTT	CASSLAYRGGTDTQYF
NA	TRBV18	TRBJ2-3	NA	TGTGCCAGCTCACCACTTATAGCGGAGAGCACAGATACGCAGTATTTT	CASSPLIAESTDTQYF
TRBD1	TRBV30	TRBJ1-4	NA	TGTGCCTGGACCAGACAGGGTTTGGGTGAAAAACTGTTTTTT	CAWTRQGLGEKLFF
TRBD1	TRBV7-3	TRBJ2-1	few	TGTGCCAGCAGCTTAGGCAGGGGGCCGATTTACAATGAGCAGTTCTTC	CASSLGRGPIYNEQFF
TRBD1	TRBV11-2	TRBJ1-2	NA	TGTGCCAGCAGCTTGTCCGGACAGGGTGGCTACACCTTC	CASSLSGQGGYTF
NA	TRBV7-3	TRBJ2-2	few	TGTGCCAGCAGCTTACAGCGGGCGGTGAACACCGGGGAGCTGTTTTTT	CASSLQRAVNTGELFF
TRBD2	TRBV2	TRBJ2-1	NA	TGTGCCAGCACCACGAATAGCGGGAGGACGGGTAATGAGCAGTTCTTC	CASTTNSGRTGNEQFF
NA	TRBV19	TRBJ2-6	few	TGTGCCAGTAGTAAGTCAGGGGCTGGGGCCAACGTCCTGACTTTC	CASSKSGAGANVLTF
NA	TRBV5-1	TRBJ2-1	few	TGCGCCAGCAGCTTGGAGCAGGGATATTGGAATAGGAATGAGCAGTTCTTC	CASSLEQGYWNRNEQFF
NA	TRBV28	TRBJ1-4	NA	TGTGCCAGCAGTTCTGTCAGGGGTGAAAAACTGTTTTTT	CASSSVRGEKLFF
TRBD1	TRBV5-1	TRBJ1-2	few	TGCGCCAGCAGCTTCGGGACAGGGGGCGGCTATGGCTACACCTTC	CASSFGTGGGYGYTF
NA	TRBV4-3	TRBJ2-2	few	TGCGCCAGCAGCCGCGGACAGTCCCGAGGGACCGGGGAGCTGTTTTTT	CASSRGQSRGTGELFF
TRBD1	TRBV29-1	TRBJ1-1	few	TGCAGCGTTGAATTCCGGGACAGGGCTTCTGAAGCTTTCTTT	CSVEFRDRASEAFF
NA	TRBV7-8	TRBJ2-7	NA	TGTGCCAGCAGCTTAAGGAGACTACTAAGAAGCTCCTACGAGCAGTACTTC	CASSLRRLLRSSYEQYF
NA	TRBV7-9	TRBJ1-1	NA	TGTGCCAGCAGCTTCTCGGGGAAAAACACTGAAGCTTTCTTT	CASSFSGKNTEAFF
NA	TRBV7-2	TRBJ2-3	few	TGTGCCAGCAGCTTACTGAGAAAAGATACGCAGTATTTT	CASSLLRKDTQYF
TRBD1	TRBV5-1	TRBJ1-1	few	TGCGCCAGCAGAGTTATTCCGGGACAGGTGAACACTGAAGCTTTCTTT	CASRVIPGQVNTEAFF